Described below is a single T cell receptor (beta chain) sequence and its context. The antigen is not known. The germline CDR1 and CDR2 sequences are LNHDA and SQIVND (reference sequence). The CDR3 has 13 residues. The ends lost 6 bases at V and 7 bases at J; junction bases unmatched: 5. Researchers ran the PCR with 60 Vbeta and 13 Jbeta primers. The table came from immunoSEQ multiplex PCR; TCRdb's copy has only in-frame clones and leaves some out. The sample has 89,000 or so clones, 84% seen once. The data originate from a study of cytomegalovirus exposure and HLA in healthy donors. Background on the study: A prior analysis found about 110 million unique TCR beta sequences from around 180 million T cells. Overall study results and limits: Apparent HLA restriction characterized most CMV-associated TCR beta chains in a later analysis.

These donors counted as nominally healthy when sampled, but unrecorded immune exposures were likely. The sequencing input was PBMCs. This TCR was sampled from a woman younger than 30 in good health and CMV-seropositive. The gene calls are TRBV19 and TRBJ2-2; 7 bases agree with TRBD1. The CDR3 reads CASRRGLGGELFF. CDR3 bases: TGTGCCAGTAGGAGGGGGCTCGGCGGGGAGCTGTTTTTT.